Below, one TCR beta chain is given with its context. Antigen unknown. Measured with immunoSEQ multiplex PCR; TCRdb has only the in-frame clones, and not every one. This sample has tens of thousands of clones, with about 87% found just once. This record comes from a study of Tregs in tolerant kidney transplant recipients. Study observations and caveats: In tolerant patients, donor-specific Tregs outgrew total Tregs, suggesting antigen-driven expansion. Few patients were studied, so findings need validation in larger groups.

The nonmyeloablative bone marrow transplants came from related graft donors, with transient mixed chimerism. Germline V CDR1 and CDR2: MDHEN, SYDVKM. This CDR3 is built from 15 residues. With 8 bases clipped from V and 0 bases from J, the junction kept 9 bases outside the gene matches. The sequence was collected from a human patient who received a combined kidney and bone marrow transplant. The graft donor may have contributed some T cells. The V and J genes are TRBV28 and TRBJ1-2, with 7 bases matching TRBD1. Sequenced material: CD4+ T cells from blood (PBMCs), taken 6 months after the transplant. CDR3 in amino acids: CASQDEGTANYGYTF. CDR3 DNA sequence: TGTGCCAGCCAGGACGAGGGGACAGCTAACTATGGCTACACCTTC.